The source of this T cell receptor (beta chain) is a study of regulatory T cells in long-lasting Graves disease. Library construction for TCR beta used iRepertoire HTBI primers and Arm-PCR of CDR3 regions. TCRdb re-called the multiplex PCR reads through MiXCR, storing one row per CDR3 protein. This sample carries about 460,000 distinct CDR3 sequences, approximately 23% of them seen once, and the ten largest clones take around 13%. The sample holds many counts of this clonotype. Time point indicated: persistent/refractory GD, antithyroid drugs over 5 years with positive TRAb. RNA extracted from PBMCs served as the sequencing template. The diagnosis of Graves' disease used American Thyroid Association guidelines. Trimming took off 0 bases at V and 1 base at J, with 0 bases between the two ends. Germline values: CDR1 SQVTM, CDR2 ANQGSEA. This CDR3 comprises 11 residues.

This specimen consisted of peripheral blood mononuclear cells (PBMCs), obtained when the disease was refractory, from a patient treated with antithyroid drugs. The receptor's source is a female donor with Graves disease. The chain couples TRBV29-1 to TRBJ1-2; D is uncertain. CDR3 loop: CSVEDNYGYTF. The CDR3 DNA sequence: TGCAGCGTTGAAGATAACTATGGCTACACCTTC.